The 15 T cell receptor beta chains presented below share a single source sample, sequenced in a study of blood T cell repertoires in COVID-19. Repertoires were generated with immunoSEQ multiplex PCR, while TCRdb's copy carries only in-frame clones and drops some. The sample includes roughly 140,000 clones, more than 85% seen only once; the top ten take 2.4%. The material sequenced was peripheral blood. These receptors all stem from a woman in her 70s with acute or convalescent COVID-19.

The V call is TRBV10-1, the J call TRBJ2-5; a weak D match, TRBD2 (5 bases). The CDR3 covers 13 residues. The germline CDR1 and CDR2 sequences are WNHNN and SYGVQD (reference sequence). The V and J ends lost 9 bases and 5 bases respectively, with 16 bases between them. The CDR3 DNA reads TGCGCCAGAGGGAGACGGAGGAAGGAGACCCAGTACTTC. This translates into CARGRRRKETQYF.

This chain connects TRBV7-9 to TRBJ1-4; D uncertain. V dropped 6 bases and J dropped 0 bases, with 5 bases sitting between them. Germline assignment: CDR1 SEHNR and CDR2 FQNEAQ (reference sequence). This CDR3 region has 13 residues. The CDR3 is CASRQTTNEKLFF. For the CDR3, the DNA is TGTGCCAGCAGACAGACAACTAATGAAAAACTGTTTTTT.

Of note for this clone: The same CDR3 is also encoded by other DNA sequences in this sample. The V and J genes are TRBV11-2 and TRBJ2-3, with 7 nucleotides matching TRBD2. The CDR3 extends over 15 amino acids. Germline CDR1 SGHAT, CDR2 FQNNGV. Trimming cost V 1 base and J 0 bases; bases outside gene matches: 1. For the CDR3, the DNA is TGTGCCAGCAGCTTAGCGGGGGGAAGCACAGATACGCAGTATTTT. It specifies CASSLAGGSTDTQYF.

This chain connects TRBV27 to TRBJ2-7; 10 bases agree with TRBD2. V trimming: 4 bases; J trimming: 8 bases; junction bases outside the gene matches: 14. Per the germline V gene, CDR1 is MNHEY and CDR2 is SMNVEV (reference sequence). The CDR3 covers 16 residues. CDR3 sequence (DNA): TGTGCCAGCAGTTCTTCATCCCTAGCGGGGGCCTGGAAGCAGTACTTC. Residues: CASSSSSLAGAWKQYF.

The gene calls are TRBV11-2 and TRBJ2-1; 9 bases line up with TRBD1. The CDR3 contains 14 residues. Germline values: CDR1 SGHAT, CDR2 FQNNGV. V was clipped by 3 bases and J by 6 bases; unmatched bases: 3. This chain's CDR3 is CASSLDRGLNEQFF. In DNA form, the CDR3 reads TGTGCCAGCAGCTTGGACAGGGGTCTCAATGAGCAGTTCTTC.

The chain carries TRBV2 and TRBJ2-3; D perhaps matches TRBD2 (5 bases). CDR3 length: 14 residues. CDR1 and CDR2 (germline): SNHLY, FYNNEI. V lost 7 bases and J lost 3, with 14 bases in between. The CDR3 DNA sequence: TGTGCCAGCATAAAAAGGGAGAGGACAGATACGCAGTATTTT. Encoded protein: CASIKRERTDTQYF.

V gene TRBV14 combines with J gene TRBJ2-2, with D perhaps matching TRBD1 (6 bases). CDR3 size: 16 residues. The V and J ends lost 3 bases and 4 bases respectively, with 15 bases between them. CDR1 and CDR2 (germline): SGHDN, FVKESK. The CDR3 spells CASSHGTTRGTGELFF. The CDR3 DNA sequence: TGTGCCAGCAGCCATGGGACAACTCGAGGCACCGGGGAGCTGTTTTTT.

V and J are TRBV27 and TRBJ1-5; D uncertain. The length of the CDR3 is 13 residues. CDR1 is MNHEY, CDR2 SMNVEV, per germline (reference sequence). Trimming removed 5 bases from V and 0 bases from J, with 5 bases in between. CDR3 DNA sequence: TGTGCCAGCAGTGCCTATAGCAATCAGCCCCAGCATTTT. Translation: CASSAYSNQPQHF.

The rearrangement uses TRBV3-1 (or the pseudogene TRBV3-2) and TRBJ2-2; 9 positions match TRBD2. CDR1 is LGHDT and CDR2 is YNNKEL in the germline V gene (reference sequence). This CDR3 contains 17 residues. V lost 3 bases, J lost 8 bases, and 13 bases stayed unmatched. CDR3 in amino acids: CASSHTGTSPSVGELFF. CDR3 nucleotide sequence: TGTGCCAGCAGCCACACCGGGACTAGCCCTTCGGTTGGGGAGCTGTTTTTT.

A single count supports this clone. This chain links TRBV28 with TRBJ1-2; 8 bases agree with TRBD1. Germline CDR1 MDHEN, CDR2 SYDVKM. The V and J ends lost 6 bases and 4 bases, in that order; junction bases with no gene match: 10. The CDR3 is made up of 15 amino acids. The CDR3 spells CASSPRDRPIYGYTF. In DNA, the CDR3 is TGTGCCAGCAGCCCAAGGGACAGGCCTATCTATGGCTACACCTTC.

The rearrangement links TRBV2 to TRBJ2-1; D is possibly TRBD1 (5 bases). The germline gives CDR1 SNHLY, CDR2 FYNNEI. CDR3 length: 15 residues. V shed 5 bases and J shed 3 bases, with 14 bases lying between them. CDR3 protein: CASSTGPERYNEQFF. The CDR3 DNA sequence: TGTGCCAGCAGTACAGGCCCCGAACGCTACAATGAGCAGTTCTTC.

CDR3 region: CASSSPTRTGYYGYTF. The DNA for the CDR3 is TGTGCCAGCAGTTCTCCAACCCGGACAGGGTACTATGGCTACACCTTC. V is TRBV6-5 and J is TRBJ1-2; 8 bases fit TRBD1. The CDR3 has 16 amino acids. CDR1 is MNHEY and CDR2 is SVGAGI in the germline V gene. V gave up 4 bases and J gave up 3 bases; unmatched junction bases: 10.

This sequence joins TRBV24-1 and TRBJ2-5; perhaps TRBD1 as D (5 bases). The CDR3 is 15 residues long. The germline gives CDR1 KGHDR, CDR2 SFDVKD. V was shortened by 2 bases and J by 4 bases, with 13 bases between the two germline ends. CDR3 bases: TGTGCCACCAGTGATTGGGCGGCAGGGCGAGAGACCCAGTACTTC. Translation gives CATSDWAAGRETQYF.

The CDR3 DNA is TGTGCCAGCAGGGCGGGGGCAGGGGGCAATCAGCCCCAGCATTTT. Translation: CASRAGAGGNQPQHF. The rearrangement links TRBV2 to TRBJ1-5; D possibly corresponds to TRBD1 (6 bases). Germline V gene data show CDR1 as SNHLY and CDR2 as FYNNEI. Trimming removed 6 bases at V and 2 bases at J, with 14 bases between. The CDR3 runs to 15 residues. The full variable domain, rest sourced from reference TRBV2 and TRBJ1-5, is EPEVTQTPSHQVTQMGQEVILRCVPISNHLYFYWYRQILGQKVEFLVSFYNNEISEKSEIFDDQFSVERPDGSNFTLKIRSTKLEDSAMYFCASRAGAGGNQPQHFGDGTRLSIL.

The V call is TRBV24-1, the J call TRBJ2-5; D may be TRBD1 (5 bases). This CDR3 has 15 residues. Germline assignment: CDR1 KGHDR and CDR2 SFDVKD. The germline V and J ends were trimmed by 2 bases and 4 bases, with 13 bases remaining between them. CDR3 in DNA: TGTGCCACCAGTGATTCCAGGGTCCTAGGAGAGACCCAGTACTTC. Translated, it gives CATSDSRVLGETQYF.